The next 17 T cell receptor beta chains were all read from a single sample in a study of PD-L1 blockade in urothelial cancer. Time point described: pretreatment peripheral blood. The data were produced by immunoSEQ multiplex PCR, yet TCRdb's version contains in-frame clones alone and is incomplete. The sample has tens of thousands of clones; 70% to 90% are singletons. Material: PBMCs, obtained around atezolizumab (anti-PD-L1) treatment. These receptors were obtained from a woman in her fifties or sixties with urothelial cancer.

The chain employs TRBV10-3 and TRBJ1-5; D might be TRBD1 (6 bases). Germline V gene lookup returns CDR1 ENHRY and CDR2 SYGVKD. This CDR3 spans 16 amino acids. V dropped 0 bases and J dropped 4 bases, with 13 bases sitting between them. The CDR3 region is CAISESVQGSNQPQHF. The CDR3, as DNA: TGTGCCATCAGTGAGTCGGTCCAGGGGAGTAATCAGCCCCAGCATTTT.

The V gene is TRBV11-2, the J gene TRBJ2-1; 9 bases fit TRBD2. The germline gives CDR1 SGHAT, CDR2 FQNNGV. With V trimmed by 5 bases and J by 2 bases, 10 bases remained unmatched. This CDR3 contains 17 residues. The CDR3 loop is CASSPQPIAGAYNEQFF. The DNA for the CDR3 is TGTGCCAGCAGCCCCCAGCCGATAGCGGGAGCCTACAATGAGCAGTTCTTC.

This sequence joins TRBV29-1 and TRBJ2-3, with 7 bases aligning to TRBD1. V lost 2 bases and J lost 0; bases outside the gene matches: 11. The length of the CDR3 is 17 residues. Germline-derived CDR1 and CDR2 are SQVTM and ANQGSEA. The CDR3 region is CSVEFVGGHRSTDTQYF. CDR3 in DNA: TGCAGCGTTGAATTCGTAGGGGGCCACCGTAGCACAGATACGCAGTATTTT.

The rearrangement links TRBV6-1 to TRBJ1-5; tentative D call: TRBD1 (6 bases). Germline V lookup: CDR1 MNHNS, CDR2 SASEGT. V shed 2 bases and J shed 5 bases, with 13 bases lying between them. The length of the CDR3 is 15 residues. CDR3 coding DNA: TGTGCCAGCAGTGAACTGACAGGTTGGGATCAGCCCCAGCATTTT. Amino acids: CASSELTGWDQPQHF.

This sequence joins TRBV5-1 and TRBJ2-5, with 7 nucleotides matching TRBD1. J was trimmed by 2 bases and V by 7 bases; bases with no gene match: 2. This CDR3 contains 12 residues. Germline V lookup: CDR1 SGHRS, CDR2 YFSETQ. The CDR3 nucleotides read TGCGCCAGCGGGACAGAACAAGAGACCCAGTACTTC. This translates into CASGTEQETQYF.

The chain employs TRBV19 and TRBJ1-4, with TRBD1 matching over 9 bases. The CDR3 consists of 16 residues. CDR1 and CDR2 (germline): LNHDA, SQIVND (reference sequence). V lost 5 bases, J lost 2 bases, and 6 bases stayed unmatched. This CDR3 reads CASSRQGGPTNEKLFF. CDR3 in DNA: TGTGCCAGTAGTCGACAGGGGGGTCCGACTAATGAAAAACTGTTTTTT.

The chain links TRBV13 to TRBJ2-7; maybe TRBD2 (7 bases). Germline V gives CDR1 PRHDT, CDR2 FYEKMQ (reference sequence). This CDR3 spans 15 amino acids. V lost 2 bases to trimming and J lost 1 base, with 12 bases between them. For the CDR3, the DNA is TGTGCCAGCAGCTTATTCGGGGGGCTTTCCTACGAGCAGTACTTC. Translating gives CASSLFGGLSYEQYF.

V usage is TRBV11-2 and J usage is TRBJ2-1; no clear D gene. The germline V and J ends were trimmed by 1 base and 3 bases, with 10 bases remaining between them. CDR3 size: 15 residues. CDR1 is SGHAT, CDR2 FQNNGV, per germline. CDR3 sequence reads: CASSLGLILYNEQFF. The CDR3 DNA follows: TGTGCCAGCAGCTTAGGTCTAATTCTCTACAATGAGCAGTTCTTC.

A few counts support this clone. The V call is TRBV7-3, the J call TRBJ2-3, with 8 positions matching TRBD2. The CDR3 runs 15 residues. V shed 1 base and J 4 bases; nucleotides not matched to a gene: 4. The germline gives CDR1 SGHTA, CDR2 FQGTGA. The DNA for the CDR3 is TGTGCCAGCAGCTTAAACGGGGGGGCCCCAGATACGCAGTATTTT. Amino acids: CASSLNGGAPDTQYF. The full variable domain, in which reference TRBV7-3 and TRBJ2-3 provide the parts outside the CDR3, is GAGVSQTPSNKVTEKGKYVELRCDPISGHTALYWYRQSLGQGPEFLIYFQGTGAADDSGLPNDRFFAVRPEGSVSTLKIQRTERGDSAVYLCASSLNGGAPDTQYFGPGTRLTVL.

This rearrangement joins TRBV19 to TRBJ1-1, with 7 bases that match TRBD1. The CDR3 is made up of 16 amino acids. V lost 5 bases, J lost 1 base, and 10 bases stayed unmatched. From germline, CDR1 is LNHDA and CDR2 SQIVND (reference sequence). The CDR3 region is CASSSRGGSSNTEAFF. The CDR3 DNA is TGTGCCAGTAGTTCCCGAGGGGGCAGCTCGAACACTGAAGCTTTCTTT.

The J gene is TRBJ2-6, the V gene TRBV27, with D perhaps TRBD1 (5 bases). The V gene's germline CDR1 is MNHEY and CDR2 SMNVEV (reference sequence). This CDR3 has 16 amino acids. V was cut by 7 bases and J by 4 bases, with 17 bases left in between. This chain's CDR3 is CASTHRQGSGANVLTF. In DNA form, the CDR3 reads TGTGCCAGCACCCATCGCCAGGGTTCCGGGGCCAACGTCCTGACTTTC.

The chain is built from TRBV5-6 and TRBJ2-7; 11 positions agree with TRBD1. Germline V lookup: CDR1 SGHDT, CDR2 YYEEEE. V was pared by 4 bases and J by 3 bases, with 6 bases of the junction left unmatched. This CDR3 comprises 15 residues. CDR3 DNA sequence: TGTGCCAGCAGCCCGGACAGGGGGCTAATCTACGAGCAGTACTTC. Translated, it gives CASSPDRGLIYEQYF.

The V call is TRBV10-3, the J call TRBJ2-1, with 10 bases aligning to TRBD2. Losses at the gene ends were 4 bases for V and 8 bases for J; bases not matched to a gene: 8. The CDR3 has 15 amino acids. Per germline, CDR1 ENHRY and CDR2 SYGVKD. The CDR3 DNA reads as TGTGCCATCAGTGTCTCCAGCGGGAGGGCCGATGAGCAGTTCTTC. Its translation is CAISVSSGRADEQFF.

This chain links TRBV4-3 with TRBJ2-7, with 8 nucleotides matching TRBD1. With 3 bases clipped from V and 6 bases from J, the junction kept 7 bases outside the gene matches. This CDR3 has 14 amino acids. Germline lookup yields CDR1 LGHNA and CDR2 YSLEER. CDR3 DNA sequence: TGCGCCAGCAGCCAGGCCCGGACAGGGTTCGAGCAGTACTTC. It codes for CASSQARTGFEQYF.

The J gene is TRBJ2-3, the V gene TRBV7-3, with 8 bases lining up with TRBD1. With V trimmed by 4 bases and J by 2 bases, 5 bases remained unmatched. CDR1 SGHTA and CDR2 FQGTGA come from the germline V gene. CDR3 length: 15 residues. The CDR3 DNA follows: TGTGCCAGCAGCTACGCAGGGGGCCCCACAGATACGCAGTATTTT. Amino acids: CASSYAGGPTDTQYF.

The CDR3 loop reads CASSLTGTSVSADTQYF. In nucleotides, the CDR3 is TGCGCCAGCAGCTTAACCGGGACTAGTGTTTCCGCAGATACGCAGTATTTT. The chain is built from TRBV5-1 and TRBJ2-3, with 8 positions matching TRBD2. Germline CDR1 is SGHRS and CDR2 is YFSETQ. With V trimmed by 2 bases and J by 4 bases, 12 bases remained unmatched. The CDR3 totals 17 residues.

This chain joins TRBV7-9 and TRBJ1-5, with D possibly TRBD1 on 5 matching bases. The CDR3 extends over 14 amino acids. Trimming cost V 2 bases and J 6 bases, with 11 bases left between them. The germline V gene encodes CDR1 SEHNR and CDR2 FQNEAQ (reference sequence). CDR3 sequence: CASSLLGQGQPQHF. The CDR3 DNA reads TGTGCCAGCAGCTTATTGGGGCAGGGTCAGCCCCAGCATTTT.